This paragraph covers one T cell receptor (beta chain) sequence. The target antigen is unknown. This sample was taken from a study of beta chain features in type 1 diabetes. Reverse transcribing all isolated RNA meant expressed TCRB transcripts were sequenced. Assay: immunoSEQ multiplex PCR; the TCRdb copy retains only in-frame clones and omits some. The table has 45,000 to 60,000 clones, approximately 40% seen once. Germline-derived CDR1 and CDR2 are SGHTA and FQGNSA. The CDR3 spans 12 residues. The germline V and J ends were trimmed by 8 bases and 3 bases, with 11 bases remaining between them. Study-wide results and caveats: All four CD4+ subsets from Type 1 diabetes patients carried moderately but significantly shorter TCRB CDR3s.

The V and J genes are TRBV7-2 and TRBJ2-7; possibly TRBD1 for D (5 bases). This clonotype originated in a man aged 25-40 years with type 1 diabetes. The material sequenced was stem cell memory CD4+ T cells from blood. The CDR3 is CASGAAFYEQYF. The CDR3 DNA reads TGTGCCAGCGGGGCGGCCTTCTACGAGCAGTACTTC.